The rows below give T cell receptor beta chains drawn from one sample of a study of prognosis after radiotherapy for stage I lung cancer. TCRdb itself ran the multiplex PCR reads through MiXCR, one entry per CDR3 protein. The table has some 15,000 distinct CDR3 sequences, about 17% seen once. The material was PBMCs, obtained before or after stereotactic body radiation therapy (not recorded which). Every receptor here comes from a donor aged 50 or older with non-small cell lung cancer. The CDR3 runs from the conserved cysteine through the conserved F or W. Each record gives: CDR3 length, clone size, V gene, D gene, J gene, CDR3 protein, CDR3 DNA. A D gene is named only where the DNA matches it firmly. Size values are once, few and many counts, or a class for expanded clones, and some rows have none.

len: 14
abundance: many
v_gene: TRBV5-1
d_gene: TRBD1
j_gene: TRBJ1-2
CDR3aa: CASSYREGAGGYTF
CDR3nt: TGCGCCAGCAGCTACAGAGAGGGGGCTGGTGGCTACACCTTC

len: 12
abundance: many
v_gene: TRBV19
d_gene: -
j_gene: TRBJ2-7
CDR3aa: CASSRGYYEQYF
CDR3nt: TGTGCCAGTAGTAGGGGATACTACGAGCAGTACTTC

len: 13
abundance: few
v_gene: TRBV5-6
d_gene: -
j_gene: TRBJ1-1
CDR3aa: CASSLATVKVGFF
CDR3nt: TGTGCCAGCAGCTTGGCGACAGTGAAGGTGGGTTTCTTT

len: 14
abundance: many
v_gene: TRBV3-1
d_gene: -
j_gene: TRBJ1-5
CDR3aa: CASSPYQGGQPQHF
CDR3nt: TGTGCCAGCAGCCCCTATCAGGGAGGGCAGCCCCAGCATTTT

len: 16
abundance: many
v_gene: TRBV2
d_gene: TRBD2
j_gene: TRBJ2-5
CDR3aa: CASSRLASTYQETQYF
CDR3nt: TGTGCCAGCAGTCGACTAGCGTCAACGTACCAAGAGACCCAGTACTTC

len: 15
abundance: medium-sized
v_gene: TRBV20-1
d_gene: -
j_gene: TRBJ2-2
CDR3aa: CSARDSTGNTGELFF
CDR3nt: TGCAGTGCTAGAGATTCTACAGGGAACACCGGGGAGCTGTTTTTT

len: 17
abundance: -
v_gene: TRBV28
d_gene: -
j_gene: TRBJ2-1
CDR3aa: CASRTRRDGGSYNEQFF
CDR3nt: TGTGCCAGCAGAACTAGGCGGGACGGAGGCTCCTACAATGAGCAGTTCTTC

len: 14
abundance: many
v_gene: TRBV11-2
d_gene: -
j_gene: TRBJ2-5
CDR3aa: CASSLVPPQETQYF
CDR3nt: TGTGCCAGCAGCTTAGTCCCACCCCAAGAGACCCAGTACTTC

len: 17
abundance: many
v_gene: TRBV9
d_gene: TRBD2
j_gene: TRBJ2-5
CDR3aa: CASSPRLAGLGKETQYF
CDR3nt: TGTGCCAGCAGCCCCCGACTAGCGGGGCTAGGGAAAGAGACCCAGTACTTC

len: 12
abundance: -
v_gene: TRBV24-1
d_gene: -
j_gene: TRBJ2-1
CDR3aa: CATSRGYNEQFF
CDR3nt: TGTGCCACCAGCAGGGGTTACAATGAGCAGTTCTTC

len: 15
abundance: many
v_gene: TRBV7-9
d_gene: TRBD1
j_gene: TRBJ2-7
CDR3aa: CASSFLGQGAREQYF
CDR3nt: TGTGCCAGCAGCTTTTTGGGACAGGGGGCACGCGAGCAGTACTTC

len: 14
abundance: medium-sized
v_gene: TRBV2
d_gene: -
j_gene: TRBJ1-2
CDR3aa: CASKPDTTNYGYTF
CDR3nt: TGTGCCAGCAAACCGGACACGACTAACTATGGCTACACCTTC

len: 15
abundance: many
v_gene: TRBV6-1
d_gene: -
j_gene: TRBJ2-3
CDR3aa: CASSPSGPRTDTQYF
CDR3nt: TGTGCCAGCAGTCCCTCCGGCCCTCGCACAGATACGCAGTATTTT

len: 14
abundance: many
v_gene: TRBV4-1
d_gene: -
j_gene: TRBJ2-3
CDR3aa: CASSQHSGTDTQYF
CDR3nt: TGCGCCAGCAGCCAACATTCAGGGACAGATACGCAGTATTTT

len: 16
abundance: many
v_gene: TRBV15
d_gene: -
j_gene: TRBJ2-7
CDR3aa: CATSRDIGAFGNEQYF
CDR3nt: TGTGCCACCAGCAGAGATATTGGTGCCTTTGGGAACGAGCAGTACTTC

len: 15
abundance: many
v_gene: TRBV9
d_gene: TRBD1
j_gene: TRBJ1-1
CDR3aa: CASSVNSGQGAEAFF
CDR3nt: TGTGCCAGCAGCGTTAACTCGGGACAGGGGGCTGAAGCTTTCTTT

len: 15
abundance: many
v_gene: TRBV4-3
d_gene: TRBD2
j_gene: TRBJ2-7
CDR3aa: CASSQGQRGTYEQYF
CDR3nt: TGCGCCAGCAGCCAAGGGCAGCGGGGAACCTACGAGCAGTACTTC